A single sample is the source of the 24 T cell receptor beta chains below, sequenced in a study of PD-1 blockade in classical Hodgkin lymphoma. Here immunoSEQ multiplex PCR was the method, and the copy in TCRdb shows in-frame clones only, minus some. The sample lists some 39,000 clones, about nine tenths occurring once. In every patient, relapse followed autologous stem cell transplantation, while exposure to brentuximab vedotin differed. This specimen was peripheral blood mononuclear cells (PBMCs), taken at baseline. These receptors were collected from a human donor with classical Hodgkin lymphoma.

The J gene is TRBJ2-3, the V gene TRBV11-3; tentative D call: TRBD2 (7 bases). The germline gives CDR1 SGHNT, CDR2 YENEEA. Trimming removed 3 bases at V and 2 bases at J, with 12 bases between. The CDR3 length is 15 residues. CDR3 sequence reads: CASSLGGGITDTQYF. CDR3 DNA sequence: TGTGCCAGCAGCTTGGGCGGGGGCATCACAGATACGCAGTATTTT.

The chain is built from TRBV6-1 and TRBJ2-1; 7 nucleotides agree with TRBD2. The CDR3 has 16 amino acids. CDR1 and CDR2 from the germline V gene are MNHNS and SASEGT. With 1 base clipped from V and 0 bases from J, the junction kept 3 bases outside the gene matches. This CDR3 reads CASSEGGGGSYNEQFF. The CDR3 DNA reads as TGTGCCAGCAGTGAAGGTGGGGGGGGCTCCTACAATGAGCAGTTCTTC.

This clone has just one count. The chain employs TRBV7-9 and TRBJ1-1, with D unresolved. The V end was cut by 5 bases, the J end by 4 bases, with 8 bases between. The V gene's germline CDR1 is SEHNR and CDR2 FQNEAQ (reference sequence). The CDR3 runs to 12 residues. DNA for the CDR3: TGTGCCAGCAGCGTTGGATTCACTGAAGCTTTCTTT. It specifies CASSVGFTEAFF.

The CDR3 bases are TGTGCCAGCAGTTCGCAACAGGGGAAGCGTGGCGAGCAGTACTTC. This sequence encodes CASSSQQGKRGEQYF. The chain carries TRBV6-5 and TRBJ2-7; TRBD1 matches at 7 bases. The CDR3 has 15 residues. V lost 4 bases, J lost 6 bases, and 12 bases stayed unmatched. Germline V gene sequence: CDR1 MNHEY, CDR2 SVGAGI.

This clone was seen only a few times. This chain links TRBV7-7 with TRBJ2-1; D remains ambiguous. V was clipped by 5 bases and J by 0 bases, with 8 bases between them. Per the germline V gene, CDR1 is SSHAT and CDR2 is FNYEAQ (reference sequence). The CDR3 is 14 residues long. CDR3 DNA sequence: TGTGCCAGCAGCCCCTATTCCTCCTACAATGAGCAGTTCTTC. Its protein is CASSPYSSYNEQFF.

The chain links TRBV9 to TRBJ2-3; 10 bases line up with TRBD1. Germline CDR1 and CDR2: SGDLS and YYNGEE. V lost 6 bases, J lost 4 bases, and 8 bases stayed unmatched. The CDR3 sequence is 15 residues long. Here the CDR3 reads CASTYSGTGADTQYF. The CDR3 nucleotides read TGTGCCAGCACCTATTCCGGGACAGGGGCAGATACGCAGTATTTT.

CDR3 loop: CASSVGIPDTQYF. CDR3 DNA: TGTGCCAGCAGCGTAGGAATACCAGATACGCAGTATTTT. The genes are TRBV9 and TRBJ2-3, with unresolved D. The CDR3 has 13 amino acids. Germline lookup yields CDR1 SGDLS and CDR2 YYNGEE. V was trimmed by 0 bases and J by 4 bases, leaving 6 bases between them.

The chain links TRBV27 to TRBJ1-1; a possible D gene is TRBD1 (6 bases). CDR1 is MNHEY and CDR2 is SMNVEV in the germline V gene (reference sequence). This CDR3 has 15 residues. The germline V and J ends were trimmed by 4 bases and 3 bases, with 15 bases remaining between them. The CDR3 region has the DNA TGTGCCAGCAGTTCCTATACAGGGTACGACACTGAAGCTTTCTTT. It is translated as CASSSYTGYDTEAFF.

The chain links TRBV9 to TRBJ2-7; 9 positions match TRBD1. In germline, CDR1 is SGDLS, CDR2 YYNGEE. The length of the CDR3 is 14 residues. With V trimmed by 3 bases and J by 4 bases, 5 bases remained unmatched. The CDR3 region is CASSAGQGLYEQYF. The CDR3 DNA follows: TGTGCCAGCAGCGCGGGACAGGGTCTGTACGAGCAGTACTTC.

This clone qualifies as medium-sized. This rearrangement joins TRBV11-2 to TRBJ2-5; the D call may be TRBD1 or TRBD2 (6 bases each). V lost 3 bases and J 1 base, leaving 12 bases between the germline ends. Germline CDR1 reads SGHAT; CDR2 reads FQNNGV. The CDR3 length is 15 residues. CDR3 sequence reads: CASSFWGAPQETQYF. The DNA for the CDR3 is TGTGCCAGCAGCTTTTGGGGGGCCCCCCAAGAGACCCAGTACTTC.

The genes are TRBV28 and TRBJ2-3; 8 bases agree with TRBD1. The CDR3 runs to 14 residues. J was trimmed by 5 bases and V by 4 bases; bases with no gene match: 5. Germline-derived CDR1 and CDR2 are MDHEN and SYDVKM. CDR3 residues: CASSSYRGVDTQYF. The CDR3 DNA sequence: TGTGCCAGCAGTTCCTACAGGGGGGTAGATACGCAGTATTTT.

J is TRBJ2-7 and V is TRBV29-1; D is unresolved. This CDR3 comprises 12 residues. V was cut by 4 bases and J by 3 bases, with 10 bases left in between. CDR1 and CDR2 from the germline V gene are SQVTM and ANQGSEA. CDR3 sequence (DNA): TGCAGCGTTGGGGATGACTTCTACGAGCAGTACTTC. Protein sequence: CSVGDDFYEQYF.

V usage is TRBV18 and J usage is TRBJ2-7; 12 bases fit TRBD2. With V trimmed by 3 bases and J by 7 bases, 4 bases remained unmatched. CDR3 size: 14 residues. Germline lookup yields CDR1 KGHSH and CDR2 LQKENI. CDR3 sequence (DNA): TGTGCCAGCTCACCGACTAGCGGGAGTAAGGAGCAGTACTTC. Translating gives CASSPTSGSKEQYF.

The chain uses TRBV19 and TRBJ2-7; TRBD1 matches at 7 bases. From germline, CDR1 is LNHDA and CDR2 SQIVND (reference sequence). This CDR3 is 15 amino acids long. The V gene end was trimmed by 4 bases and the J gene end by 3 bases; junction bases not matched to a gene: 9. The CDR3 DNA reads TGTGCCAGTAGTACCCTCCAGGGGGTCGTCTACGAGCAGTACTTC. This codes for CASSTLQGVVYEQYF.

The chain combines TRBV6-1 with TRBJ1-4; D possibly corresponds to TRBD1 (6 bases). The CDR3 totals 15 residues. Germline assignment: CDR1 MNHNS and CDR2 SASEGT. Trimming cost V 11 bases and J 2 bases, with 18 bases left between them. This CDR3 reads CAGTGFHGTNEKLFF. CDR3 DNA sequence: TGTGCCGGAACAGGGTTTCATGGGACTAATGAAAAACTGTTTTTT.

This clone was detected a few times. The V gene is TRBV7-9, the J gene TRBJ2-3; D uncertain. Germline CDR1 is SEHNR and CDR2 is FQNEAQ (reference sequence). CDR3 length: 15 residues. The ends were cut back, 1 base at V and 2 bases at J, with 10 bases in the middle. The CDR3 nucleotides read TGTGCCAGCAGCTTAGAACTTAAATACACAGATACGCAGTATTTT. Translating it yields CASSLELKYTDTQYF.

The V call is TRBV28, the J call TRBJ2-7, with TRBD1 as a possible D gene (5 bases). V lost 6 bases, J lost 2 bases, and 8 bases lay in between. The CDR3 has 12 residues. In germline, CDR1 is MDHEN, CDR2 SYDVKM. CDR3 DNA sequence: TGTGCCAGCAGACAGGACGCCTACGAGCAGTACTTC. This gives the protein CASRQDAYEQYF.

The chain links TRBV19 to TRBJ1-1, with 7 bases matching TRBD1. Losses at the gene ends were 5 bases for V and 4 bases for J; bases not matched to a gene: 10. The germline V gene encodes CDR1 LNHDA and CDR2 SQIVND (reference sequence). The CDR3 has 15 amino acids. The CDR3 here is CASSPQGGFGTEAFF. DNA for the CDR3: TGTGCCAGTAGTCCCCAGGGGGGGTTCGGCACTGAAGCTTTCTTT.

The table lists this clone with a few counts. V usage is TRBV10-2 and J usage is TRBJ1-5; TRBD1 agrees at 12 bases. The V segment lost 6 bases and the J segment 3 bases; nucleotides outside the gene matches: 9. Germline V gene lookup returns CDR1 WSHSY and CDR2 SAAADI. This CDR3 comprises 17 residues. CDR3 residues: CASRPGTGGLNNQPQHF. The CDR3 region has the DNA TGCGCCAGCAGGCCGGGGACAGGGGGCTTGAACAATCAGCCCCAGCATTTT.

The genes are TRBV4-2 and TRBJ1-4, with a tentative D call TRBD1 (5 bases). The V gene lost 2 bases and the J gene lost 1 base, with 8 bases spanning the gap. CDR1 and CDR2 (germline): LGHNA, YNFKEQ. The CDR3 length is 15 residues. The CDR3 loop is CASSQQDKTNEKLFF. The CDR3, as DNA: TGTGCCAGCAGCCAACAGGACAAAACTAATGAAAAACTGTTTTTT.

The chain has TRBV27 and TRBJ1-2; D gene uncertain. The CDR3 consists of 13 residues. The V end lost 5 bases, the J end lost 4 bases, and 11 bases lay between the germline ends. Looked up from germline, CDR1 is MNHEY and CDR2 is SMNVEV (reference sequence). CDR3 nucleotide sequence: TGTGCCAGCAGTCTGGGCCTCCGCTATGGCTACACCTTC. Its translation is CASSLGLRYGYTF.

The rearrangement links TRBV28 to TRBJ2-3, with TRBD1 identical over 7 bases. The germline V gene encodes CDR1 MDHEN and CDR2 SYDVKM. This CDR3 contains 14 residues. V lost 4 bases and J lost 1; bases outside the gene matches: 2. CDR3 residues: CASSSTGGTDTQYF. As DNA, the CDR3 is TGTGCCAGCAGTTCCACAGGGGGCACAGATACGCAGTATTTT.

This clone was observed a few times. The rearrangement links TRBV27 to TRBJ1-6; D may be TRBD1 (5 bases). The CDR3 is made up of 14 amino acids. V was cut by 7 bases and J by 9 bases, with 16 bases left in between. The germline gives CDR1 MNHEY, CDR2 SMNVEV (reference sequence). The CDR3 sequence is CASTTKGFGSPLHF. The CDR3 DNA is TGTGCCAGCACTACGAAGGGGTTCGGTTCACCCCTCCACTTT.

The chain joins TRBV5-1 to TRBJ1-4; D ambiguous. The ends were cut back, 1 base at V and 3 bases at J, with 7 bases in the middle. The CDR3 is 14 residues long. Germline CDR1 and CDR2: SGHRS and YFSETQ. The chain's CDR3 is CASSLWASNEKLFF. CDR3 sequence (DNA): TGCGCCAGCAGCTTGTGGGCTTCTAATGAAAAACTGTTTTTT.